This TCR beta chain was captured by sequencing in a study of T cells in Graves' hyperthyroidism and ophthalmopathy. Study findings and constraints: Patients with ophthalmopathy were separated from those with stable hyperthyroidism by a 13 V-J model. Blood also contained most expanded thyroid clonotypes above 0.001.

This clonotype was observed at least ten times. Its target is not known. TCR beta CDR3 sequences were amplified from RNA transcripts. Carried out on the TCR CDR3, a first-round RT-PCR used the HTBI primer set. One entry per CDR3 protein, called by TCRdb with MiXCR from the multiplex PCR reads. The profile shows over 650,000 distinct CDR3 sequences, just under 45% of them singletons. This CDR3 has 16 amino acids. The germline V gene encodes CDR1 SGHVS and CDR2 FQNEAQ. V lost 4 bases to trimming and J lost 5 bases, with 18 bases between them. Uncontrolled infection, other autoimmune disease, pregnancy or lactation led to exclusion. Orbital computed tomography, thyroid ultrasound, serum thyroxine and TRAb, and clinical symptoms together informed the diagnoses.

V usage is TRBV7-8 and J usage is TRBJ1-5; D is perhaps TRBD1 (5 bases). The source of this sequence is an adult man with Graves' disease, either hyperthyroidism or ophthalmopathy (not recorded which). The sequencing sample was made of peripheral blood or thyroid tissue (not recorded which). As DNA, the CDR3 is TGTGCCAGCAGCTCAGTGACCGGGGCAGGGCATCAGCCCCAGCATTTT. It is translated as CASSSVTGAGHQPQHF. The entire variable domain, with the rest obtained from reference TRBV7-8 and TRBJ1-5, is as follows: GAGVSQSPRYKVAKRGQDVALRCDPISGHVSLFWYQQALGQGPEFLTYFQNEAQLDKSGLPSDRFFAERPEGSVSTLKIQRTQQEDSAVYLCASSSVTGAGHQPQHFGDGTRLSIL.